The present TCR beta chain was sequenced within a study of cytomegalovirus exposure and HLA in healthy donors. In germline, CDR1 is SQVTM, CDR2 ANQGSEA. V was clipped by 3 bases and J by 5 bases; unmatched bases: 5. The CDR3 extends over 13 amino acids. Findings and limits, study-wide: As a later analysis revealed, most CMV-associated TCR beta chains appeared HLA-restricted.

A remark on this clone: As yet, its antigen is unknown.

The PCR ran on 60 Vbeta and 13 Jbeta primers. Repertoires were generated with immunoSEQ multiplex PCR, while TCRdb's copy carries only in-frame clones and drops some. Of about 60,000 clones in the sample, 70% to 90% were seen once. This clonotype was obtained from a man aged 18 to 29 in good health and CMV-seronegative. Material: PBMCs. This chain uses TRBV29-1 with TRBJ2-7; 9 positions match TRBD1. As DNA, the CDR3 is TGCAGCGTTGAGCTGGGACAGGGCCACGAGCAGTACTTC. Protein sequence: CSVELGQGHEQYF.